The entry that follows covers one TCR beta chain sequence. Its antigen is unidentified. The entry originates in a study of vaccination and CD4 T cells after COVID-19. Background on the study: Once vaccinated, three convalescent patients provided samples at day 14 and again at days 161 to 241 post-vaccination. The cells in question were stimulated using overlapping spike peptides derived from SARS-CoV-2, HCoV-NL63, HCoV-OC43 and HCoV-229E.

Oncomine TCR Beta short-read sequencing was applied to DNA from cultured CD4+ T cells. One entry per CDR3 protein, called by TCRdb with MiXCR from the PCR reads. The sample carries about 25,000 distinct CDR3 sequences, 28% recorded once. Whole-study results and caveats: Spike mono-reactivity was shown by 304 of 307 vaccine-specific clones in convalescent patients.

CDR1 and CDR2 (germline): MGHDK, SYGVNS. The CDR3 runs 14 residues. The V end lost 3 bases, the J end lost 3 bases, and 12 bases lay between the germline ends. Time point noted: late sampling 161 to 241 days after vaccination in a few convalescent patients. As for treatment: roughly 10-day PBMC culture with coronavirus spike peptide pools or control peptides (ViraFEST assay). Material: CD4+ T cells from blood, cultured in vitro, obtained about 7 months after SARS-CoV-2 vaccination. V is TRBV25-1 and J is TRBJ2-7; TRBD2 is a possible D gene (6 bases). The receptor was derived from a human donor who had recovered from COVID-19. The CDR3 loop reads CASSEASGDYEQYF. Written as DNA, the CDR3 is TGTGCCAGCAGTGAGGCTTCGGGGGACTACGAGCAGTACTTC.